This T cell receptor (beta chain) was captured by sequencing in a study of cytomegalovirus exposure and HLA in healthy donors. Overall study results and limits: Common viral pathogens seemed to be connected with several of the most significant clusters, according to a later analysis.

Donors had nominal health at sampling but likely had unrecorded immune exposures. About this clone itself: Its target is unknown. Within the sample, other DNA sequences also encode this same CDR3.

V was clipped by 0 bases and J by 6 bases, with 16 bases between them. This CDR3 has 16 amino acids. Germline V gene sequence: CDR1 SGDLS, CDR2 YYNGEE. PCR amplification relied on 60 Vbeta primers (plus 13 Jbeta primers). Method: immunoSEQ multiplex PCR; TCRdb's copy keeps in-frame clones and lacks some. The sample consists of 150,000 or so clones, 83% of them appearing once. The sequence came from a man between 45 and 60 years old in good health and CMV-seropositive. The V and J genes are TRBV9 and TRBJ2-1, with D possibly being TRBD2 (5 bases). Sequencing was carried out using PBMCs. The CDR3 DNA reads TGTGCCAGCAGCGTAGGTGGCGGCACGGGATCCAATGAGCAGTTCTTC. It encodes CASSVGGGTGSNEQFF.